The following is a TCR beta chain sequence with its context. In this CDR3 the conserved last residue, phenylalanine or tryptophan, is missing, so a read error is likely. No DNA is shown, since the ends of the CDR3 on it are uncertain; the CDR3 is the one TCRdb lists. The CDR3 spans 15 amino acids, including both terminal residues. From germline, CDR1 is MNHNY and CDR2 SVGAGI (reference sequence). Total RNA amounting to around 540 ng was the source from which TCR beta cDNA was made with a constant-region primer. It was through three nested multiplex PCR rounds of slightly modified ARM-PCR that TCR beta libraries arose. With TRBV1-TRBV30 forward primers and a C-beta reverse primer, the first two PCR rounds were run for nine to eleven cycles each. TCRdb reanalysed the multiplex PCR reads using MiXCR and keeps one entry per CDR3 protein. The table shows more than 30,000 distinct CDR3 sequences, with 76% occurring only once.

From around 18-30 mg of unsorted bulk tissue, DNA and RNA were co-extracted together. These data belong to a study of tumor-infiltrating lymphocytes in primary liver carcinoma. The chain uses TRBV6-6 and TRBJ1-6; TRBD1, the D gene given by the table, was not confirmed from the DNA. Sequencing was performed on liver tumor tissue from sampling region 5. As to subset: tumor region T5, tumor centre. The source is a man aged 40-49 years with primary liver carcinoma and hepatitis B virus infection. This CDR3 is CASSANRGVNSPLYY.